This T cell receptor (beta chain) was identified during a study of T cell changes during pregnancy in multiple sclerosis. Profiled with immunoSEQ multiplex PCR; TCRdb holds only in-frame clones, not every one. The data hold approximately 130,000 clones, with about 95% observed a single time. This clonotype originated in a female donor with multiple sclerosis, enrolled in a pregnancy study. This material consisted of peripheral blood, taken after pregnancy.

The CDR3: CASSQDQGLAGVGEQFF. The DNA of the CDR3 is TGCGCCAGCAGCCAAGATCAGGGGCTAGCGGGAGTCGGTGAGCAGTTCTTC. The chain links TRBV4-3 to TRBJ2-1, with 10 bases identical to TRBD2. Germline assignment: CDR1 LGHNA and CDR2 YSLEER. The CDR3 loop spans 17 amino acids. V was clipped by 0 bases and J by 9 bases; unmatched bases: 11.